The 21 T cell receptor beta chains given below trace back to one sample, sequenced in a study of CD8 T cells in ankylosing spondylitis. MiXCR, applied by TCRdb to the 5' RACE reads, yields one record per CDR3 protein. The table lists some 140,000 distinct CDR3 sequences, 7.5% to 9.5% of them singletons. Sequencing input: synovial fluid, either unsorted or a sorted T cell fraction (not recorded which). The receptors originated from a male donor with ankylosing spondylitis.

The chain couples TRBV20-1 to TRBJ2-4; the D gene is possibly TRBD2 (6 bases). Germline V gene data show CDR1 as DFQATT and CDR2 as SNEGSKA (reference sequence). The CDR3 is made up of 14 amino acids. Trimming left V 3 bases short and J 8 bases short, with 17 bases between. The CDR3 protein is CSASNLREVDIQYF. The CDR3 DNA reads as TGCAGTGCTAGCAACCTCAGGGAGGTGGACATTCAGTACTTC.

At least ten counts were recorded for this clonotype. The V gene is TRBV5-1, the J gene TRBJ2-7, with D perhaps TRBD1 or TRBD2 (6 bases each). V lost 2 bases and J 2 bases, leaving 23 bases between the germline ends. The CDR3 has 18 amino acids. CDR1 is SGHRS, CDR2 YFSETQ, per germline. The chain's CDR3 is CASSFGPRTAGSTYEQYF. CDR3 coding DNA: TGCGCCAGCAGCTTTGGCCCGCGGACAGCGGGTTCGACCTACGAGCAGTACTTC.

This clonotype showed up many times. This chain joins TRBV12-3 or TRBV12-4 and TRBJ1-3; D is uncertain. This CDR3 is built from 15 residues. Trimming took 3 bases from V and 0 from J, leaving 9 bases between them. This CDR3 is CASSLAIGSGNTIYF. The DNA of the CDR3 is TGTGCCAGCAGTTTGGCTATTGGCTCTGGAAACACCATATATTTT.

The chain combines TRBV12-3 or TRBV12-4 with TRBJ2-3; 14 positions agree with TRBD2. The V gene end was trimmed by 4 bases and the J gene end by 4 bases; junction bases not matched to a gene: 7. The CDR3 covers 17 residues. CDR3: CASSSRLAGGPSDTQYF. The DNA of the CDR3 is TGTGCCAGCAGTTCGAGACTAGCGGGGGGGCCTTCAGATACGCAGTATTTT.

V usage is TRBV14 and J usage is TRBJ1-2, with D maybe TRBD1 (6 bases). Looked up from germline, CDR1 is SGHDN and CDR2 is FVKESK. The CDR3 covers 15 residues. Trimming stripped 1 base from V and 3 bases from J, with 12 bases between. The CDR3 loop reads CASSQVGPGDYGYTF. The CDR3 DNA reads as TGTGCCAGCAGCCAAGTAGGGCCAGGGGACTATGGCTACACCTTC. Full variable domain (rest looked up from reference TRBV14 and TRBJ1-2): EAGVTQFPSHSVIEKGQTVTLRCDPISGHDNLYWYRRVMGKEIKFLLHFVKESKQDESGMPNNRFLAERTGGTYSTLKVQPAELEDSGVYFCASSQVGPGDYGYTFGSGTRLTVV.

V usage is TRBV10-3 and J usage is TRBJ2-6, with 10 positions matching TRBD1. After removal of 4 bases from V and 1 base from J, the junction contained 4 bases not matched to a gene. Germline CDR1 and CDR2: ENHRY and SYGVKD. The CDR3 is made up of 17 amino acids. The CDR3 nucleotides are TGTGCCATCAGTGCAAGGACAGGGGGGTCTGGGGCCAACGTCCTGACTTTC. Its protein is CAISARTGGSGANVLTF.

This rearrangement joins TRBV10-2 to TRBJ2-7; D uncertain. Trimming pared 5 bases from V and 6 bases from J, leaving 14 bases between. Germline values: CDR1 WSHSY, CDR2 SAAADI. The CDR3 sequence is 13 residues long. The CDR3 sequence: CASSLLGSREQYF. The CDR3 DNA sequence: TGCGCCAGCAGTCTTCTAGGTTCCCGCGAGCAGTACTTC.

The V call is TRBV20-1, the J call TRBJ2-7; D is unresolved. The CDR3 totals 15 residues. In germline, CDR1 is DFQATT, CDR2 SNEGSKA (reference sequence). Between the trimmed V and J ends, which lost 6 bases and 2 bases, there was a span of 20 bases. The CDR3 region has the DNA TGCAGTGCCCGCCTTTCGGGTGACCGAGCCTACGAGCAGTACTTC. Its translation is CSARLSGDRAYEQYF.

The gene calls are TRBV20-1 and TRBJ2-3; 7 bases map to TRBD2. This CDR3 region has 14 residues. Trimming at V came to 5 bases and at J to 3 bases, leaving 8 bases not matched to a gene. CDR1 is DFQATT, CDR2 SNEGSKA, per germline (reference sequence). The CDR3 bases are TGCAGTGCTTCGAGCGGGGTAGAGACAGATACGCAGTATTTT. This gives the protein CSASSGVETDTQYF.

V and J are TRBV6-6 and TRBJ1-1; D remains unclear. With 2 bases removed from V and 7 bases from J, the gap between germline ends came to 8 bases. The length of the CDR3 is 12 residues. Looked up from germline, CDR1 is MNHNY and CDR2 is SVGAGI (reference sequence). CDR3 in amino acids: CASSYVVGEAFF. The CDR3 region has the DNA TGTGCCAGCAGTTACGTTGTCGGTGAAGCTTTCTTT.

The chain joins TRBV5-1 to TRBJ2-3; 10 bases are shared with TRBD1. The CDR3 is 16 amino acids. V lost 4 bases, J lost 4 bases, and 9 bases stayed unmatched. Germline V gives CDR1 SGHRS, CDR2 YFSETQ. The CDR3 is CASSLQTGGFADTQYF. The CDR3 DNA follows: TGCGCCAGCAGCCTTCAGACAGGGGGCTTTGCAGATACGCAGTATTTT.

The gene calls are TRBV7-8 and TRBJ1-5; D is perhaps TRBD1 (5 bases). The CDR3 spans 15 residues. Germline loops: CDR1 SGHVS, CDR2 FQNEAQ. V shed 5 bases and J shed 1 base, with 12 bases lying between them. CDR3 region: CASSLGEGSNQPQHF. Written as DNA, the CDR3 is TGTGCCAGCAGCCTGGGTGAGGGGAGCAATCAGCCCCAGCATTTT.

This clonotype has more than one count but fewer than ten. The chain uses TRBV3-1 and TRBJ1-1; D is unresolved. The CDR3 is 11 residues long. From germline, CDR1 is LGHDT and CDR2 YNNKEL (reference sequence). V lost 3 bases, J lost 11 bases, and 10 bases lay in between. The CDR3 DNA reads TGTGCCAGCAGCCACGCGGATGGGGCTTTCTTT. This sequence encodes CASSHADGAFF.

This clonotype was counted a few times. This rearrangement joins TRBV5-6 to TRBJ2-3; D is uncertain. Germline V gene sequence: CDR1 SGHDT, CDR2 YYEEEE. V was pared by 5 bases and J by 2 bases, with 9 bases between. This CDR3 region has 13 residues. CDR3 loop: CASRPDVTDTQYF. The CDR3 nucleotides read TGTGCCAGCAGGCCGGACGTCACAGATACGCAGTATTTT.

The chain joins TRBV30 to TRBJ2-2, with 7 bases matching TRBD1. V shed 5 bases, J shed 4 bases, and the junction held 7 bases outside the gene matches. The CDR3 sequence is 14 residues long. Germline V gene sequence: CDR1 GTSNPN, CDR2 SVGIG (reference sequence). CDR3 residues: CAWDQGQSTGELFF. CDR3 nucleotides: TGTGCCTGGGACCAGGGACAGTCCACCGGGGAGCTGTTTTTT.

The chain joins TRBV7-2 to TRBJ2-6; no clear D. CDR3 length equals 15 residues. Germline assignment: CDR1 SGHTA and CDR2 FQGNSA. V shed 1 base and J shed 0 bases, with 4 bases lying between them. The CDR3, as DNA: TGTGCCAGCAGCTTAGTCAGCTCTGGGGCCAACGTCCTGACTTTC. Translation: CASSLVSSGANVLTF.

This clonotype was counted a few times. The chain couples TRBV20-1 to TRBJ2-3, with D perhaps being TRBD1 or TRBD2 (5 bases each). Germline loops: CDR1 DFQATT, CDR2 SNEGSKA (reference sequence). V shed 2 bases and J shed 8 bases, with 14 bases lying between them. This CDR3 region has 13 residues. In DNA form, the CDR3 reads TGCAGTGCTAGACCGGGGCCTTCGGGTACGCAGTATTTT. This encodes CSARPGPSGTQYF.

This chain joins TRBV10-1 and TRBJ1-1, with D hard to call. The germline V gene encodes CDR1 WNHNN and CDR2 SYGVQD (reference sequence). The CDR3 consists of 16 residues. V was trimmed by 5 bases and J by 4 bases, leaving 20 bases between them. CDR3 sequence: CASSYSSSEGPTEAFF. DNA for the CDR3: TGCGCCAGCAGTTACAGTTCTTCGGAGGGCCCCACTGAAGCTTTCTTT.

This clonotype turned up a few times. This sequence joins TRBV19 and TRBJ1-2, with D unclear. CDR3 size: 13 residues. Germline V lookup: CDR1 LNHDA, CDR2 SQIVND (reference sequence). V was pared by 10 bases and J by 4 bases, with 16 bases between. The CDR3 region is CATELSGIYGYTF. The CDR3 coding sequence is TGTGCCACCGAATTATCGGGCATCTATGGCTACACCTTC.

The rearrangement uses TRBV5-1 and TRBJ2-7; 8 bases are shared with TRBD1. After removal of 0 bases from V and 1 base from J, the junction contained 0 bases not matched to a gene. Germline loops: CDR1 SGHRS, CDR2 YFSETQ. This CDR3 has 14 amino acids. The CDR3 DNA reads as TGCGCCAGCAGCTTGGGACAGGGGTCCTACGAGCAGTACTTC. Residues: CASSLGQGSYEQYF.

This clonotype was seen ten or more times. The CDR3 DNA is TGCGCCAGCAGGCCCGGGACTGCTTATTCACCCCTCCACTTT. Protein sequence: CASRPGTAYSPLHF. The chain joins TRBV5-1 to TRBJ1-6; possible D gene TRBD1, 5 bases. Germline assignment: CDR1 SGHRS and CDR2 YFSETQ. The CDR3 loop spans 14 amino acids. Trimming stripped 5 bases from V and 8 bases from J, with 14 bases between.